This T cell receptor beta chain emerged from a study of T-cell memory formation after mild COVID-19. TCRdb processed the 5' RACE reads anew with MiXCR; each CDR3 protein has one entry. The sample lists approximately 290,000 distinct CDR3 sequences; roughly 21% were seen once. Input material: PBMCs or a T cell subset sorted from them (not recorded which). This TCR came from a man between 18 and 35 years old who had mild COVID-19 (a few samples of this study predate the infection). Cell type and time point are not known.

This chain's CDR3 is CAISEVGDYGYTF. The CDR3, as DNA: TGTGCCATCAGTGAGGTGGGGGACTATGGCTACACCTTC. The chain recombines TRBV10-3 with TRBJ1-2; D possibly corresponds to TRBD1 (5 bases). With 2 bases removed from V and 3 bases from J, the gap between germline ends came to 7 bases. The CDR3 has 13 residues. Germline V gene lookup returns CDR1 ENHRY and CDR2 SYGVKD.